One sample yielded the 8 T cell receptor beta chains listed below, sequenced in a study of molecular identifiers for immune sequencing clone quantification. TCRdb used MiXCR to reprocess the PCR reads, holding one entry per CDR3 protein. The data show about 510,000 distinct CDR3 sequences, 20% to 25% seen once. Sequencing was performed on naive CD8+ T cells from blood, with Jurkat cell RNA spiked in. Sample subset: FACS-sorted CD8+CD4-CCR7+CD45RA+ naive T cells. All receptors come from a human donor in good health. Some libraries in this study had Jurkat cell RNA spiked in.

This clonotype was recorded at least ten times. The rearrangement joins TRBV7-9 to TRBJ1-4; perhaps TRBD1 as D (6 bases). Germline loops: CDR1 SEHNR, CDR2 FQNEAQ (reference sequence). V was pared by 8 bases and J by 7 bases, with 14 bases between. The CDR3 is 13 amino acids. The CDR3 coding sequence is TGTGCCAGCTTGGACAGCCGGGTTGAAAAACTGTTTTTT. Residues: CASLDSRVEKLFF.

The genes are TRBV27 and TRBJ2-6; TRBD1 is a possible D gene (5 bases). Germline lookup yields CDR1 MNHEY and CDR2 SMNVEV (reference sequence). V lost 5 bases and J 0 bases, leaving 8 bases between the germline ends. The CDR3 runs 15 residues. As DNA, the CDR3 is TGTGCCAGCAGTGGAAGGGGCTCTGGGGCCAACGTCCTGACTTTC. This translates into CASSGRGSGANVLTF.

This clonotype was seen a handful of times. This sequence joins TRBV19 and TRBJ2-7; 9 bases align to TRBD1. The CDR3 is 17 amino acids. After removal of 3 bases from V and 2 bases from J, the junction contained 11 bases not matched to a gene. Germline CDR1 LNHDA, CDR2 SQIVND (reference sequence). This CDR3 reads CASSIIQRTGVAYEQYF. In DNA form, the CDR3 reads TGTGCCAGTAGTATTATCCAAAGGACAGGGGTCGCCTACGAGCAGTACTTC.

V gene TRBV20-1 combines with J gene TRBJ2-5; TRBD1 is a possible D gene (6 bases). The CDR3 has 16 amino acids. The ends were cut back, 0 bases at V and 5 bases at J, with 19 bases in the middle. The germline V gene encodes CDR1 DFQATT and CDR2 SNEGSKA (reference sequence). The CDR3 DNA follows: TGCAGTGCTAGAGATCCCTTCAGACAGGAGTATGAGACCCAGTACTTC. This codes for CSARDPFRQEYETQYF.

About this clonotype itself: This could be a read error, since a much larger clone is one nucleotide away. The CDR3 loop reads CSVEDPRLSALYGYTF. The CDR3 DNA sequence: TGCAGCGTTGAAGACCCCCGGTTGTCAGCTCTCTATGGCTACACCTTC. The chain couples TRBV29-1 to TRBJ1-2; D remains unclear. Between the trimmed V and J ends, which lost 0 bases and 4 bases, there was a span of 18 bases. The CDR3 consists of 16 residues. Per the germline V gene, CDR1 is SQVTM and CDR2 is ANQGSEA.

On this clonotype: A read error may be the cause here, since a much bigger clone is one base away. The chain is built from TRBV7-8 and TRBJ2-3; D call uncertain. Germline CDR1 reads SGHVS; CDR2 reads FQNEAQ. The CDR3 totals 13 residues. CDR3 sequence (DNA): TGTGCCAGCAGCCGCCGTTTCACAGAGACGCAGTATTTT. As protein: CASSRRFTETQYF.

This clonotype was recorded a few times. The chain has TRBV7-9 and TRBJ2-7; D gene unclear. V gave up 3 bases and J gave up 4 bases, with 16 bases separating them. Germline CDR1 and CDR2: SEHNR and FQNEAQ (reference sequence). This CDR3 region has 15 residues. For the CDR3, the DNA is TGTGCCAGCAGCTTCCCCGACGGTAAGGGATACGAGCAGTACTTC. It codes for CASSFPDGKGYEQYF.

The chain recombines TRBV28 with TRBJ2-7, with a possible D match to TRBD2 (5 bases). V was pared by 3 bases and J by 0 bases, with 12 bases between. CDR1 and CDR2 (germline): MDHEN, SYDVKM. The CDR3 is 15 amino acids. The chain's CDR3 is CASSLRALPSYEQYF. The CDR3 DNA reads TGTGCCAGCAGTTTGAGGGCCCTACCCTCCTACGAGCAGTACTTC.